These T cell receptor beta chains were read from a single sample in a study of blood T cell repertoires in COVID-19. Repertoires were generated with immunoSEQ multiplex PCR, while TCRdb's copy carries only in-frame clones and drops some. The sample includes 150,000 to 200,000 clones, roughly 78% of them seen just once. The sample consisted of peripheral blood. These receptors all stem from an elderly woman with active or convalescent COVID-19. The CDR3 runs from the conserved cysteine through the conserved F or W.

v_call: TRBV4-3
cdr3_aa: CASSQGPGTGDGYTF

v_call: TRBV10-3
cdr3_aa: CAISPTAGANYGYTF

v_call: TRBV10-3
cdr3_aa: CAISEDMGLNYGYTF

v_call: TRBV10-1
cdr3_aa: CASSKGGGEETQYF

v_call: TRBV7-6
cdr3_aa: CASSQGQGVINEQFF

v_call: TRBV9
cdr3_aa: CASSVPAGADTQYF

v_call: TRBV9
cdr3_aa: CASSVTQSYGYTF

v_call: TRBV9
cdr3_aa: CASSAISGNTIYF

v_call: TRBV10-2
cdr3_aa: CATTLAGADNEQFF

v_call: TRBV5-4
cdr3_aa: CASSLKTGYDEQFF

v_call: TRBV6-6
cdr3_aa: CATGGQTASTDTQYF

v_call: TRBV15
cdr3_aa: CATSPRVDTEAFF

v_call: TRBV10-3
cdr3_aa: CAIRNTGAEPQHF

v_call: TRBV28
cdr3_aa: CASGDGTGGGNQPQHF

v_call: TRBV28
cdr3_aa: CASSWIREGKLFF

v_call: TRBV5-5
cdr3_aa: CASSLGSLGEGSPLHF

v_call: TRBV7-9
cdr3_aa: CASSLSAGVNYGYTF

v_call: TRBV11-2
cdr3_aa: CASSLDRGYSAFF

v_call: TRBV11-2
cdr3_aa: CASSLGTGGDTIYF

v_call: TRBV19
cdr3_aa: CASTGTSGGDYNEQFF

v_call: TRBV29-1
cdr3_aa: CSVEEVASWQFF

v_call: TRBV7-9
cdr3_aa: CASRSGGSSYNEQFF

v_call: TRBV28
cdr3_aa: CASRGYSGPPGDTQYF

v_call: TRBV27
cdr3_aa: CASCSGGLYNEQFF

v_call: TRBV28
cdr3_aa: CASTLISSRDYGYTF

v_call: TRBV7-2
cdr3_aa: CASSPRWGPRTEAFF

v_call: TRBV10-3
cdr3_aa: CAIRDAGGEQYF

v_call: TRBV6-5
cdr3_aa: CASSPGGSSGNTIYF

v_call: TRBV6-5
cdr3_aa: CASSGGGNRNTEAFF

v_call: TRBV10-2
cdr3_aa: CASSEAGRNQPQHF

v_call: TRBV28
cdr3_aa: CASSSGQRLQYF

v_call: TRBV5-4
cdr3_aa: CASSLGTGRTGELFF

v_call: TRBV7-9
cdr3_aa: CASSSPGTGMSREYF

v_call: TRBV7-9
cdr3_aa: CASSPPRAYYGYTF

v_call: TRBV11-3
cdr3_aa: CASSVQTTGELFF

v_call: TRBV28
cdr3_aa: CASSDGINYGYTF

v_call: TRBV2
cdr3_aa: CASSKRQGVDTQYF

v_call: TRBV2
cdr3_aa: CASSTTSGGSNEQFF

v_call: TRBV3-1/TRBV3-2
cdr3_aa: CASSQAQGNNEQYF

v_call: TRBV5-4
cdr3_aa: CATGQGGSYNEQFF

v_call: TRBV5-4
cdr3_aa: CASSLWDYINEQFF

v_call: TRBV5-6
cdr3_aa: CASSPGRGWNQPQHF

v_call: TRBV3-1/TRBV3-2
cdr3_aa: CASSPGIYTEAFF

v_call: TRBV2
cdr3_aa: CASSERAGGLFLYF

v_call: TRBV19
cdr3_aa: CASSKTGSSYEQYF

v_call: TRBV7-9
cdr3_aa: CASSTTRENYGYTF

v_call: TRBV28
cdr3_aa: CASSFLGTGRSGANVLTF

v_call: TRBV5-4
cdr3_aa: CASSQKTGTEAFF

v_call: TRBV6-5
cdr3_aa: CASSSLVQETQYF

v_call: TRBV30
cdr3_aa: CAWSVGPGKTEAFF

v_call: TRBV28
cdr3_aa: CASSFGDRDNGYTF

v_call: TRBV28
cdr3_aa: CASSFGQGYGYTF

v_call: TRBV7-6
cdr3_aa: CASILRGGVRILETQYF